The clone carrying this T cell receptor (beta chain) has ten or more counts. Its matching antigen is unknown. Amplifying from RNA transcripts, the study obtained TCR beta CDR3 regions. First-round RT-PCR relied on HTBI primers, and a second-round multiplex PCR came next. TCRdb re-called the multiplex PCR reads through MiXCR, storing one row per CDR3 protein. The sample includes around 1,200,000 distinct CDR3 sequences, about 38% of them seen just once. The sample is drawn from a study of Graves' ophthalmopathy and Graves' hyperthyroidism. Trimming left V 3 bases short and J 5 bases short, with 12 bases between. This CDR3 is built from 14 residues. Germline V gene data show CDR1 as SGDLS and CDR2 as YYNGEE. Overall study findings and caveats: Distinction of ophthalmopathy from stable hyperthyroidism by a 13-signature model reached 85% to 90% sensitivity and approximately 80% specificity. At 60% to 71% sensitivity and approximately 74% specificity, the model predicted progression of the ophthalmopathy.

Sequenced input: peripheral blood or thyroid tissue (not recorded which). This chain uses TRBV9 with TRBJ1-5, with D unclear. The origin of this receptor is an adult man with Graves' hyperthyroidism. CDR3: CASSASGSHQPQHF. The CDR3 nucleotides are TGTGCCAGCAGCGCCTCGGGGAGTCATCAGCCCCAGCATTTT.